The text below deals with one TCR beta chain. The sample comes from a study of cytomegalovirus exposure and HLA in healthy donors. Study information: Approximately 81% of 300 to 450 genotyped donors fell in the Caucasian-associated ancestry cluster.

Trimming stripped 4 bases from V and 2 bases from J, with 10 bases between. CDR3 length: 15 residues. Looked up from germline, CDR1 is SGHNT and CDR2 is YYREEE (reference sequence). PCR was performed using 60 Vbeta and 13 Jbeta primers. The method was immunoSEQ multiplex PCR; TCRdb's version includes in-frame clones alone and lacks a portion of them. The data show approximately 160,000 clones, more than 65% seen once. The chain combines TRBV5-4 with TRBJ2-6; maybe TRBD2 (6 bases). Sequencing used PBMCs. This TCR derives from a male donor in good health and CMV-seronegative. Here the CDR3 DNA reads TGTGCCAGCAGCCCCGGGACTCCTGGGGCCAACGTCCTGACTTTC. The encoded protein is CASSPGTPGANVLTF.